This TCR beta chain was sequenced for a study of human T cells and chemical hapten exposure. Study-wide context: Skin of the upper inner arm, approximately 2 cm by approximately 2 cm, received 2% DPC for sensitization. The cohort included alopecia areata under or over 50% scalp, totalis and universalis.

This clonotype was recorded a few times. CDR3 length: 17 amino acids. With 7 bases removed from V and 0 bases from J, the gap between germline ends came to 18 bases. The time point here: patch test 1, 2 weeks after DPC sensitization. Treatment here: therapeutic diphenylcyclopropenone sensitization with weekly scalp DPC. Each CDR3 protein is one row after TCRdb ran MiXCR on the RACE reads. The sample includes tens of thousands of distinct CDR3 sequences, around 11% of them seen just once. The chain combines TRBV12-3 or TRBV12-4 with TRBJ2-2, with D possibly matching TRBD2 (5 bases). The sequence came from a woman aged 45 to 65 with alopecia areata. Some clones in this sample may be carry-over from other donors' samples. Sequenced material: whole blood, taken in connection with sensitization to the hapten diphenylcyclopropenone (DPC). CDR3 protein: CASKRARGLANTGELFF. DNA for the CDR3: TGTGCCAGCAAGAGGGCTCGGGGTCTCGCGAACACCGGGGAGCTGTTTTTT.